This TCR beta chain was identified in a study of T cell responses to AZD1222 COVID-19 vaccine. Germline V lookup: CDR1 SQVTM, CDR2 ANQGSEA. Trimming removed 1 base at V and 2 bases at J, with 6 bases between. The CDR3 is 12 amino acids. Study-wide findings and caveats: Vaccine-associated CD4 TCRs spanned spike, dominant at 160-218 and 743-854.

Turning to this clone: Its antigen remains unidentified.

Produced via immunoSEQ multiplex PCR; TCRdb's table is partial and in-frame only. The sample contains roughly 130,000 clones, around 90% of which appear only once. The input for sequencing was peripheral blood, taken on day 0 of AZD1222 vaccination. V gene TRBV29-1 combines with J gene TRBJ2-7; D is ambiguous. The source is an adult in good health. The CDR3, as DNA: TGCAGCGTTGAAGGTACGGCCTACGAGCAGTACTTC. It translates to CSVEGTAYEQYF.